This TCR beta chain was profiled in a study of cytomegalovirus exposure and HLA in healthy donors. Study overall: HLA-typed donors were the source of about 85 million unique TCRs held in an early data release.

Use of 60 Vbeta and 13 Jbeta primers characterized the PCR. Profiling relied on immunoSEQ multiplex PCR, and the TCRdb table lists in-frame clones only, not all of them. The data contain tens of thousands of clones, roughly four fifths of them singletons. Comments on this clone: Its antigen is unidentified.

Study-wide results and caveats: In vitro, a few CMV-associated chains proved specific for CMV antigens.

Germline V lookup: CDR1 LGHNA, CDR2 YSLEER. Trimming left V 0 bases short and J 7 bases short, with 27 bases between. CDR3 length: 19 amino acids. The sequence was obtained from a man aged 40-49 years in good health and CMV-seronegative. The chain joins TRBV4-3 to TRBJ1-2; D is perhaps TRBD1 (6 bases). Sequencing used PBMCs. In nucleotides, the CDR3 is TGCGCCAGCAGCCAAGATCTGACACGATCGGTTGGGACAACTCCTGGCTACACCTTC. Translation gives CASSQDLTRSVGTTPGYTF.